The present TCR beta chain was sequenced within a study of blood T cell repertoires in COVID-19. The CDR3 has 14 amino acids. The trim removed 1 base at V and 6 bases at J, leaving 6 bases unmatched. The germline gives CDR1 MGHRA, CDR2 YSYEKL. The assay was immunoSEQ multiplex PCR, and TCRdb's table has in-frame clones only and misses some. This sample has fewer than 250,000 clones, with around 90% found just once. Sequencing was performed on PBMCs or T cells enriched from blood (not recorded which). The rearrangement uses TRBV4-1 and TRBJ2-7; 7 bases map to TRBD2. The receptor was derived from a woman in her 30s who had been exposed to COVID-19. CDR3 amino acids: CASSQGATSSEQYF. DNA for the CDR3: TGCGCCAGCAGCCAAGGAGCGACTAGCTCCGAGCAGTACTTC.